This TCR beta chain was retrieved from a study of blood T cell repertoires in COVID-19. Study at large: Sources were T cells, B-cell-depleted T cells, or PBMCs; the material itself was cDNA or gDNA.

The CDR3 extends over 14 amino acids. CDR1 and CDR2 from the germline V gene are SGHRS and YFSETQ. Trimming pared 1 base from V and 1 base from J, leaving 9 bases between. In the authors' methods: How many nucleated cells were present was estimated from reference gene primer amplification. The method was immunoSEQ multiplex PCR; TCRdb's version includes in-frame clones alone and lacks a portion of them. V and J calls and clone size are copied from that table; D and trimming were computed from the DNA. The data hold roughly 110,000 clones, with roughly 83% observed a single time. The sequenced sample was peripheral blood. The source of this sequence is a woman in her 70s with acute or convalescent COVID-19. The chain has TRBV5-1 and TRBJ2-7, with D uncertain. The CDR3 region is CASSLTTMSYEQYF. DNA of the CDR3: TGCGCCAGCAGCTTGACTACTATGTCCTACGAGCAGTACTTC.